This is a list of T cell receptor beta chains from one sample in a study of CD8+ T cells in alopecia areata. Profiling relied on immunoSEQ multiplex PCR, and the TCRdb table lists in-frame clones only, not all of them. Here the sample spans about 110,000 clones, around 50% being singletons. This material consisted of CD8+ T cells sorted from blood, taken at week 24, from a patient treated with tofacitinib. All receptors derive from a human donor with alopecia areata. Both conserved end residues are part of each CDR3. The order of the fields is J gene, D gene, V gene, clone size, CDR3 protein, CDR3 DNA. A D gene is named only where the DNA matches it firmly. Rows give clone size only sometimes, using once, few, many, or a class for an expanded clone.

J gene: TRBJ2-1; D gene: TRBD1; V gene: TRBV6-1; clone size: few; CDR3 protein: CASSESPGTGADEQFF; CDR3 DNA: TGTGCCAGCAGTGAGAGCCCCGGGACAGGGGCGGATGAGCAGTTCTTC
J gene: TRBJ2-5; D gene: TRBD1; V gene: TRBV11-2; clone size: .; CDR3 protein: CASSYAPTGTETQYF; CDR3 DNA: TGTGCCAGCAGCTACGCCCCGACAGGGACGGAGACCCAGTACTTC
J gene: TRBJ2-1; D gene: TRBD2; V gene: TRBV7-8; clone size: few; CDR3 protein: CASSPGLAGGPGAYNEQFF; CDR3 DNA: TGTGCCAGCAGCCCAGGACTAGCGGGGGGGCCTGGTGCCTACAATGAGCAGTTCTTC
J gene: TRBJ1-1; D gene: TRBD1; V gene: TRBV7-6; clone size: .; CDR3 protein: CASSLRDSEAFF; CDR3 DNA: TGTGCCAGCAGCCTCCGGGACAGCGAAGCTTTCTTT
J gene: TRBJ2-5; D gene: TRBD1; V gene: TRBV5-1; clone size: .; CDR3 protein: CASSFLRYRGGGETQYF; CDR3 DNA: TGCGCCAGCAGCTTTTTACGCTACAGGGGTGGGGGAGAGACCCAGTACTTC
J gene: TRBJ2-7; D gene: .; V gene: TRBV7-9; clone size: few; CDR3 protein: CASSWATGHRTDEQYF; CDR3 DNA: TGTGCCAGCAGCTGGGCGACGGGACACCGGACGGACGAGCAGTACTTC
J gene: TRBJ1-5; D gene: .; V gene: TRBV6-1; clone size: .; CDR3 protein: CASSEYGGSGNQPQHF; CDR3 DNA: TGTGCCAGCAGTGAATACGGGGGCTCGGGGAATCAGCCCCAGCATTTT
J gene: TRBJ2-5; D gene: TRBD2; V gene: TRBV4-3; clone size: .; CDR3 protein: CASSRLLSGEETQYF; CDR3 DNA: TGCGCCAGCAGTCGCCTCCTTAGCGGGGAAGAGACCCAGTACTTC
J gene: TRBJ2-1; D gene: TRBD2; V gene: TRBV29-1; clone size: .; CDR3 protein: CSVESSGGIYNEQFF; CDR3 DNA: TGCAGCGTTGAAAGTAGCGGGGGAATATACAATGAGCAGTTCTTC
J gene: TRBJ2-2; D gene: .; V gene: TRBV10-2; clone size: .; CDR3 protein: CASMAGELFF; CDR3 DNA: TGCGCCAGCATGGCCGGGGAGCTGTTTTTT
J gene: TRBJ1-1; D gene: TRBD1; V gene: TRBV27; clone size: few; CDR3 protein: CASSWTGGQNTEAFF; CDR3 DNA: TGTGCCAGCAGCTGGACAGGGGGCCAGAACACTGAAGCTTTCTTT
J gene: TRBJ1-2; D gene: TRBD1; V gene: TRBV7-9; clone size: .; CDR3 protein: CASSGTGQNYGYTF; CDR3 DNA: TGTGCCAGCAGCGGGACAGGTCAAAACTATGGCTACACCTTC
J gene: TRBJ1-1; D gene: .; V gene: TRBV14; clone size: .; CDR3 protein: CASSPWTANTEAFF; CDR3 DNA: TGTGCCAGCAGCCCGTGGACAGCGAACACTGAAGCTTTCTTT
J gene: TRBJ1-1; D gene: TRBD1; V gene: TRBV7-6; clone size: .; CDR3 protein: CASSLGTGGARTEAFF; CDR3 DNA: TGTGCCAGCAGCTTAGGGACAGGGGGCGCACGGACTGAAGCTTTCTTT
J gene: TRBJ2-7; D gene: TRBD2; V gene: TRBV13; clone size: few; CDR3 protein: CASSRRLAGDYEQYF; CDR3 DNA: TGTGCCAGCAGCCGGAGACTAGCGGGGGACTACGAGCAGTACTTC
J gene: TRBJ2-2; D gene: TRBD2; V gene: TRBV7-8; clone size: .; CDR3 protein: CASSLLRGDSGGELFF; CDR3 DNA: TGTGCCAGCAGCTTATTGCGGGGGGACTCGGGCGGGGAGCTGTTTTTT
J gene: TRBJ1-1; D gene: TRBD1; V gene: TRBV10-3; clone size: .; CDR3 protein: CAISHFGTGRSMNTEAFF; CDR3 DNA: TGTGCCATCAGTCACTTTGGGACAGGGAGATCGATGAACACTGAAGCTTTCTTT
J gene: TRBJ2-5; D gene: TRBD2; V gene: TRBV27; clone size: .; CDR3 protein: CASSPLPSGVQETQYF; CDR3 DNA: TGTGCCAGCAGTCCACTCCCCAGCGGGGTACAAGAGACCCAGTACTTC
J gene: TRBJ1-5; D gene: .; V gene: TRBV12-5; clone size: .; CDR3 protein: CASGPVGPQHF; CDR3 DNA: TGTGCTAGTGGTCCGGTTGGGCCCCAGCATTTT
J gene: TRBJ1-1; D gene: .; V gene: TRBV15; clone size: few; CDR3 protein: CATSPGWGAGHTEAFF; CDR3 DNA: TGTGCCACCAGCCCGGGTTGGGGGGCTGGGCACACTGAAGCTTTCTTT
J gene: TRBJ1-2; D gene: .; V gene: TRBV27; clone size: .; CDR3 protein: CASSFLQGGRGYTF; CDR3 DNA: TGTGCCAGCAGTTTTTTACAGGGAGGTCGAGGCTACACCTTC
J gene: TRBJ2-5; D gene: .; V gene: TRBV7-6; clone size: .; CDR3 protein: CASSSDREETQYF; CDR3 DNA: TGTGCCAGCAGTTCGGACAGAGAAGAGACCCAGTACTTC
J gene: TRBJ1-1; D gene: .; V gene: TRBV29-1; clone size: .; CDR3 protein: CSAYGVNTEAFF; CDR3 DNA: TGCAGCGCATACGGCGTGAACACTGAAGCTTTCTTT
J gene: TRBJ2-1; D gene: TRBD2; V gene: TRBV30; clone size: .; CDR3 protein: CAWREDAGDYNEQFF; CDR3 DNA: TGTGCCTGGAGGGAAGACGCGGGGGATTACAATGAGCAGTTCTTC
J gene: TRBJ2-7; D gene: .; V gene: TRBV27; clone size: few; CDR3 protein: CASSSHPRGYEQYF; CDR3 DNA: TGTGCCAGCAGTTCACATCCCCGGGGATACGAGCAGTACTTC
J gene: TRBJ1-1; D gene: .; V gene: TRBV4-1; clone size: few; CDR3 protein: CASTGYLGTEAFF; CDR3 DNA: TGCGCCAGCACCGGCTATCTTGGCACTGAAGCTTTCTTT